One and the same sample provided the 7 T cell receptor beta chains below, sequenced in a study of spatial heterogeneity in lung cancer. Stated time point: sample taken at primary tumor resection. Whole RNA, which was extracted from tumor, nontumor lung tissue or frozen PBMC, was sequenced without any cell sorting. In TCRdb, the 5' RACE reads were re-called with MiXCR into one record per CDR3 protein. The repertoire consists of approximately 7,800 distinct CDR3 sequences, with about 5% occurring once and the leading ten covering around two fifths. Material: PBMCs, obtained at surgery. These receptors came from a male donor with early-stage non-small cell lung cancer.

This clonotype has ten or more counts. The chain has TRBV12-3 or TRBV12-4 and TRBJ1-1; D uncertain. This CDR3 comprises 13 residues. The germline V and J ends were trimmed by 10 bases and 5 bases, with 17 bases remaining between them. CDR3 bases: TGTGCCATACGACCCCCGCCAATTACTGAAGCTTTCTTT. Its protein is CAIRPPPITEAFF.

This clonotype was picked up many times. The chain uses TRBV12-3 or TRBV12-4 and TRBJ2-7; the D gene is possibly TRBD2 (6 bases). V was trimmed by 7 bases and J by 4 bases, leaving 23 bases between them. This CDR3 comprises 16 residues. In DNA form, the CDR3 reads TGTGCCAGCACCCTATTGCCCGGGACTCCCTATTACGAGCAGTACTTC. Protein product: CASTLLPGTPYYEQYF.

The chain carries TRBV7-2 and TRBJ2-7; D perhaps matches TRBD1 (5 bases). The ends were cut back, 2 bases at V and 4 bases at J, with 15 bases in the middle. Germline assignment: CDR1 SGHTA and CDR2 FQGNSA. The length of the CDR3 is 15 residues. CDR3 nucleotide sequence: TGTGCCAGCAGCTTATTTTCAGGGTTGGAGTACGAGCAGTACTTC. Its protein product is CASSLFSGLEYEQYF.

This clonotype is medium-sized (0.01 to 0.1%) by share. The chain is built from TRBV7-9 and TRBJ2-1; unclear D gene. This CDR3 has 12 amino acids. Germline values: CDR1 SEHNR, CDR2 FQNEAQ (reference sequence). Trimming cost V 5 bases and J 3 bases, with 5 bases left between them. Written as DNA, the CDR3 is TGTGCCAGCAGCGACCACTACAATGAGCAGTTCTTC. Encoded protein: CASSDHYNEQFF.

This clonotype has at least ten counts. The CDR3 loop reads CASSYTGAGDEQYF. The CDR3 nucleotides are TGTGCCAGCAGTTACACGGGGGCCGGGGACGAGCAGTACTTC. V is TRBV6-2 or TRBV6-3 and J is TRBJ2-7; D tentatively reads TRBD1 or TRBD2 (6 bases each). CDR1 and CDR2 (germline): MNHEY, SVGEGT. This CDR3 has 14 amino acids. V lost 2 bases to trimming and J lost 5 bases, with 13 bases between them.

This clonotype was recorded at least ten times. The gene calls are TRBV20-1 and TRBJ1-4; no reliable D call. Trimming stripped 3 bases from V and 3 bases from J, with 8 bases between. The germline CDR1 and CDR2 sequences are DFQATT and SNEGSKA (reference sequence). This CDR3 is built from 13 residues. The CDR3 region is CSASYGANEKLFF. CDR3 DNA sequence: TGCAGTGCTAGCTACGGAGCTAATGAAAAACTGTTTTTT.

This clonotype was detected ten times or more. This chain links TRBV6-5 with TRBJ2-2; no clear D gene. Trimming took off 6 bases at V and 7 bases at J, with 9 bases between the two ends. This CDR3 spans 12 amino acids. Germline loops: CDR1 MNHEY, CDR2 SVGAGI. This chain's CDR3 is CASSGLGGELFF. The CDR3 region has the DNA TGTGCCAGCAGCGGGCTGGGCGGGGAGCTGTTTTTT.